Included here is one T cell receptor (beta chain) sequence, with context. Its antigen is not known. In TCRdb, the 5' RACE reads were re-called with MiXCR into one record per CDR3 protein. Found here are 350,000 to 550,000 distinct CDR3 sequences, about 17% of them singletons; the top ten hold roughly a sixth. This specimen belongs to a study of T cells after yellow fever vaccination. Study background: Preparation of the low-cell-number fractions used SMART-Seq v4 Ultra Low Input. Overall study results and limits: By day 5 rather than day 15, the secondary response had peaked, though it was weaker. A small proportion of clonotypes was detected in both the CD4 and CD8 compartments. Post-booster samples contained most primary-vaccination clones (around 96% CD4, about 87% CD8).

Germline trimming cut 4 bases from V and 4 bases from J; bases unmatched to any gene: 5. Germline loops: CDR1 SGHNT, CDR2 YYREEE (reference sequence). The CDR3 has 13 amino acids. This sequence originates from a man aged 18 to 30 who received the YFV17D yellow fever vaccine. The source was PBMCs, collected before the yellow fever booster vaccination. The gene calls are TRBV5-4 and TRBJ2-7; the match to TRBD2 covers 7 bases. CDR3 bases: TGTGCCAGCAGCCCGGAGCGGGGTTACGAGCAGTACTTC. This sequence encodes CASSPERGYEQYF.